This note documents a single T cell receptor (beta chain) sequence. Germline CDR1 is SGHAT and CDR2 is FQNNGV. Trimming shortened V by 1 base and J by 8 bases, and 15 bases separated the two germline ends. The CDR3 has 15 residues. The sample originates from a study of T cells in Graves' hyperthyroidism and ophthalmopathy. Researchers took RNA transcripts and amplified the TCR beta CDR3 regions from them. The HTBI primer set drove a first-round RT-PCR of the TCR CDR3. TCRdb re-called the multiplex PCR reads with MiXCR, one entry per CDR3 protein. This table holds approximately 400,000 distinct CDR3 sequences, approximately 12% found once.

The sample was blood. This receptor was obtained from a man under 40 with Graves' hyperthyroidism that later progressed to Graves' ophthalmopathy. V gene TRBV11-2 combines with J gene TRBJ1-3, with a weak D call TRBD1 (5 bases). The CDR3 reads CASSLVRDLGDTIYF. The DNA of the CDR3 is TGTGCCAGCAGCTTAGTCCGGGATTTAGGGGACACCATATATTTT. Full variable domain (rest looked up from reference TRBV11-2 and TRBJ1-3): EAGVAQSPRYKIIEKRQSVAFWCNPISGHATLYWYQQILGQGPKLLIQFQNNGVVDDSQLPKDRFSAERLKGVDSTLKIQPAKLEDSAVYLCASSLVRDLGDTIYFGEGSWLTVV.